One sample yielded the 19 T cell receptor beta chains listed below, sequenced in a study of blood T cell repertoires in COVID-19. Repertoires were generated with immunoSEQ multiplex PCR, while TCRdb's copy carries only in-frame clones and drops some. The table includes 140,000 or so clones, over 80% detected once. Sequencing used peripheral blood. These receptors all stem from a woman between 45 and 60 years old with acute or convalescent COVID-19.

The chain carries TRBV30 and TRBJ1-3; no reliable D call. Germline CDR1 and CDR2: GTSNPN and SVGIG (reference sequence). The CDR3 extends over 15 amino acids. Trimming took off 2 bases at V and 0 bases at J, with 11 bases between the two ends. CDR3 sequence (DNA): TGTGCCTGGAGTCACGACTCCCACTCTGGAAACACCATATATTTT. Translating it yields CAWSHDSHSGNTIYF.

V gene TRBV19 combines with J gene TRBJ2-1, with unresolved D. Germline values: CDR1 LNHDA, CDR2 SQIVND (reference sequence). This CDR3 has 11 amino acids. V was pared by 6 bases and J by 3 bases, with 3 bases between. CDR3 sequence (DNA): TGTGCCAGTAGCCACTACAATGAGCAGTTCTTC. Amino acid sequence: CASSHYNEQFF. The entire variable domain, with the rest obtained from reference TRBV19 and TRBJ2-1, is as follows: DGGITQSPKYLFRKEGQNVTLSCEQNLNHDAMYWYRQDPGQGLRLIYYSQIVNDFQKGDIAEGYSVSREKKESFPLTVTSAQKNPTAFYLCASSHYNEQFFGPGTRLTVL.

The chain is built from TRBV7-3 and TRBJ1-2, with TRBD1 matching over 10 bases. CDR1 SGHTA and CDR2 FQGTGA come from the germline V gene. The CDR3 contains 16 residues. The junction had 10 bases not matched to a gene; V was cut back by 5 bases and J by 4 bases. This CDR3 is CASSLASGTGAYGYTF. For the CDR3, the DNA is TGTGCCAGCAGCCTCGCATCCGGGACAGGGGCCTATGGCTACACCTTC.

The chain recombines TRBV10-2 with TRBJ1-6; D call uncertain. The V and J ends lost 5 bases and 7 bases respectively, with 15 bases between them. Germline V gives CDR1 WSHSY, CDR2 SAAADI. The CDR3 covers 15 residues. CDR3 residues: CASSLREGWNSPLHF. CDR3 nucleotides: TGCGCCAGCAGTCTAAGGGAGGGATGGAATTCACCCCTCCACTTT.

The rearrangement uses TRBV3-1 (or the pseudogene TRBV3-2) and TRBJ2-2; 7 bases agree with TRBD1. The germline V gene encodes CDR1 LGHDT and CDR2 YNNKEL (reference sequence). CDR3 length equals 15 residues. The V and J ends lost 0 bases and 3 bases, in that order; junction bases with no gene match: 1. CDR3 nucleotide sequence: TGTGCCAGCAGCCAAGAGCAGGGGGACACCGGGGAGCTGTTTTTT. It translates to CASSQEQGDTGELFF.

The CDR3 DNA sequence: TGTGCCAGCAGCCTGAGCGGGAGAACCGAGCAGTACTTC. Translation gives CASSLSGRTEQYF. The J gene is TRBJ2-7, the V gene TRBV5-6; 8 bases fit TRBD2. The CDR3 is made up of 13 amino acids. Trimming took 4 bases from V and 6 from J; bases not matched to a gene: 6. In germline, CDR1 is SGHDT, CDR2 YYEEEE.

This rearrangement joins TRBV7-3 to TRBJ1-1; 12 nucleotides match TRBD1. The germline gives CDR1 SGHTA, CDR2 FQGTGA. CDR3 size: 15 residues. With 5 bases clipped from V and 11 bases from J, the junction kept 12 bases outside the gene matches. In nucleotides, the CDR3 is TGTGCCAGCAGCCCCGGGACAGGGGGCGATCTTGAGGCTTTCTTT. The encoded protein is CASSPGTGGDLEAFF. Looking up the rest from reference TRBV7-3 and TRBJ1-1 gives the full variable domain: GAGVSQTPSNKVTEKGKYVELRCDPISGHTALYWYRQSLGQGPEFLIYFQGTGAADDSGLPNDRFFAVRPEGSVSTLKIQRTERGDSAVYLCASSPGTGGDLEAFFGQGTRLTVV.

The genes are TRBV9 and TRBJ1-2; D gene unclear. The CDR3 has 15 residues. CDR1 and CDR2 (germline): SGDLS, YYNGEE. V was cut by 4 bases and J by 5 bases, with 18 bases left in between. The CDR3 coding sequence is TGTGCCAGCAGCCCCCGTGAGGGATTGGGATATGGCTACACCTTC. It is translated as CASSPREGLGYGYTF.

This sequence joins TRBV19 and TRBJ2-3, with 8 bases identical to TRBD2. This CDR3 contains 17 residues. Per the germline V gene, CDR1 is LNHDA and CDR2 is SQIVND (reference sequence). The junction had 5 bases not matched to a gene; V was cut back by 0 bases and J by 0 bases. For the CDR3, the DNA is TGTGCCAGTAGTATAGACCCGGCGGGGGGAAGCACAGATACGCAGTATTTT. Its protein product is CASSIDPAGGSTDTQYF.

This CDR3 is CASSLQSNTGELFF. The CDR3 DNA reads as TGTGCCAGCAGCTTACAATCGAACACCGGGGAGCTGTTTTTT. This rearrangement joins TRBV11-2 to TRBJ2-2; D not certain. The CDR3 has 14 amino acids. Germline loops: CDR1 SGHAT, CDR2 FQNNGV. The V and J ends lost 2 bases and 0 bases respectively, with 4 bases between them.

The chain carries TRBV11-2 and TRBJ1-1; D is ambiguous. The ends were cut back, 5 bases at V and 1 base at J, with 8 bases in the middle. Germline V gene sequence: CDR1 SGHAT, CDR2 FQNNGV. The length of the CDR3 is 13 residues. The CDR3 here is CASSPLSNTEAFF. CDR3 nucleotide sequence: TGTGCCAGCAGCCCCCTTTCGAACACTGAAGCTTTCTTT.

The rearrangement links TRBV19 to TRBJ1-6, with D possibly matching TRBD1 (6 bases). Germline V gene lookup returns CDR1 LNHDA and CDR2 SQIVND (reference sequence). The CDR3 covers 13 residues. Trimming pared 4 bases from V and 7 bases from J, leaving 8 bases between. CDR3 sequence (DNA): TGTGCCAGTAGTAGTCAGGGGAATTCACCCCTCCACTTT. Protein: CASSSQGNSPLHF.

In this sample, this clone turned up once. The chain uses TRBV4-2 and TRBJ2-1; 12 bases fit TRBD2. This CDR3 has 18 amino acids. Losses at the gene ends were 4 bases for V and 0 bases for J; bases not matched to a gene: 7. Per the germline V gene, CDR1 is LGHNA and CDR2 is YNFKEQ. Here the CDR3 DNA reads TGTGCCAGCAGCCCAGGACTAGCGGGAAGGACCTCCTACAATGAGCAGTTCTTC. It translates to CASSPGLAGRTSYNEQFF.

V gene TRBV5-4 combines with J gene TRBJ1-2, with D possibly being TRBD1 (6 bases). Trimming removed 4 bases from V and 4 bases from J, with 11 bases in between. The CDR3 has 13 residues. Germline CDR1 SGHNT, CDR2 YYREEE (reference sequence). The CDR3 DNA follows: TGTGCCAGCAGCGGTGGGGACACCTATGGCTACACCTTC. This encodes CASSGGDTYGYTF.

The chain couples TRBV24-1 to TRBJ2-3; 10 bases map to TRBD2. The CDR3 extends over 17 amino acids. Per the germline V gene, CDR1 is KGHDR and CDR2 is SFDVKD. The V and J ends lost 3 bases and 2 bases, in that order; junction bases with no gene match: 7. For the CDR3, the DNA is TGTGCCACCAGTGATCCCGGACTAGCGGTGAACACAGATACGCAGTATTTT. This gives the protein CATSDPGLAVNTDTQYF.

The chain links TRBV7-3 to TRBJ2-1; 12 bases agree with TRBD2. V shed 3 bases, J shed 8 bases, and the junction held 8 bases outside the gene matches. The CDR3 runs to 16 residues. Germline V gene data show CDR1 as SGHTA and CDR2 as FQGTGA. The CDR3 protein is CASSFPSGGAIDEQFF. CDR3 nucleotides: TGTGCCAGCAGCTTCCCTAGCGGGGGGGCTATCGATGAGCAGTTCTTC.

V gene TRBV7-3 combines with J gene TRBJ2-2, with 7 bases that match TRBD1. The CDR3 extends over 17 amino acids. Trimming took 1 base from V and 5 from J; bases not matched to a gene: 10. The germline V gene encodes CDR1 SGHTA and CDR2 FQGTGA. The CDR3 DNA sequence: TGTGCCAGCAGCTTAATCTTGCCGGACAGGCAAACCGGGGAGCTGTTTTTT. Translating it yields CASSLILPDRQTGELFF. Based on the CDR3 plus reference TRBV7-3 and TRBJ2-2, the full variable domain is GAGVSQTPSNKVTEKGKYVELRCDPISGHTALYWYRQSLGQGPEFLIYFQGTGAADDSGLPNDRFFAVRPEGSVSTLKIQRTERGDSAVYLCASSLILPDRQTGELFFGEGSRLTVL.

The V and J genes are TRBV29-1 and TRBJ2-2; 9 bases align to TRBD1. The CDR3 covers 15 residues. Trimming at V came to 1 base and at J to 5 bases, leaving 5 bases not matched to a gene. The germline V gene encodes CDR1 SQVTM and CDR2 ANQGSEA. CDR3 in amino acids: CSVEGQGVRTGELFF. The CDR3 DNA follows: TGCAGCGTTGAAGGACAGGGGGTGCGGACCGGGGAGCTGTTTTTT.

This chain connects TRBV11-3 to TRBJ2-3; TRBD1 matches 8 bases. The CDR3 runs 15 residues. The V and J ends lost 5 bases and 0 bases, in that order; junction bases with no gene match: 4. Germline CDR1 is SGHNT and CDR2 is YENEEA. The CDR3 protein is CASSARTGSTDTQYF. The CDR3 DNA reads TGTGCCAGCAGCGCACGGACAGGGAGCACAGATACGCAGTATTTT.